This T cell receptor (beta chain) was captured in a study of blood T cells in healthy people across ages. This CDR3 contains 15 residues. The germline V gene has CDR1 SQVTM and CDR2 ANQGSEA. V lost 0 bases to trimming and J lost 0 bases, with 6 bases between them. The authors ran a second PCR of roughly 7 to 11 cycles using a sample-barcoded 5' primer and a J-beta primer mix. TCRdb ran MiXCR on the 5' RACE reads and lists one entry per CDR3 protein. The sample yields approximately 800,000 distinct CDR3 sequences, roughly 64% seen once. The study's findings and limits: Unsorted PBMCs blocked a conclusive comparison of naive and antigen-experienced cells.

A remark on this clonotype: What it binds is not known.

Whenever a sample was processed, at least 6.5 million PBMCs were isolated. RNA extraction gave at least 5.5 micrograms of total RNA per sample. The clonotype comes from a young man in good health. V is TRBV29-1 and J is TRBJ2-6; possible D gene TRBD2, 5 bases. The specimen sequenced was blood. The CDR3 bases are TGCAGCGTTGAAGATCGGGGCTCTGGGGCCAACGTCCTGACTTTC. This sequence encodes CSVEDRGSGANVLTF.